Listed below are T cell receptor beta chains from one sample, sequenced in a study of blood T cell repertoires in COVID-19. Assay used: immunoSEQ multiplex PCR; TCRdb lists only in-frame clones, some missing. This table has 200,000 to 250,000 clones, 80% to 90% appearing once. The sequencing sample was made of peripheral blood. These receptors were obtained from a woman aged 50 to 65 with acute or convalescent COVID-19. Each CDR3 is given with its conserved first and last residue. A D gene is named only where the DNA matches it firmly. A row's size may be missing; if present it is once, few, many or a size class.

V	size	D	J	DNA	CDR3
TRBV6-5	-	-	TRBJ2-1	TGTGCCAGCAGTTACTCGGTCGGGGCGGGGAATGAGCAGTTCTTC	CASSYSVGAGNEQFF
TRBV3-1/TRBV3-2	-	-	TRBJ1-4	TGTGCCAGCAGCCAGAGGGCTAATGAAAAACTGTTTTTT	CASSQRANEKLFF
TRBV27	-	TRBD2	TRBJ2-1	TGTGCCAGCAGTTTCCTTGTGAGCGGGGGGGACAACGTTGAGCAGTTCTTC	CASSFLVSGGDNVEQFF
TRBV5-6	-	TRBD2	TRBJ2-1	TGTGCCAGCAGCTTGGGGCTAGCGGGGCGGTTTGAGCAGTTCTTC	CASSLGLAGRFEQFF
TRBV6-2/TRBV6-3	-	-	TRBJ2-7	TGTGCCAGCAGTTACGCCCCTCTTAGAGAGCAGTACTTC	CASSYAPLREQYF
TRBV9	-	-	TRBJ1-3	TGTGCCAGCAGCGTAGGGACATTGACTGGAAACACCATATATTTT	CASSVGTLTGNTIYF
TRBV6-4	-	-	TRBJ2-1	TGTGCCAGCAGTGACTCGGGACAAAGCTCCTACAATGAGCAGTTCTTC	CASSDSGQSSYNEQFF
TRBV19	-	-	TRBJ1-6	TGTGCCAGTAGTATACTACAGTTTAATTCACCCCTCCACTTT	CASSILQFNSPLHF
TRBV5-4	-	-	TRBJ1-5	TGTGCCAGCAGCCCGGGAATAGGTCCTGCTCTGGATCAGCCCCAGCATTTT	CASSPGIGPALDQPQHF
TRBV2	-	-	TRBJ1-2	TGTGCCAGCAGGGAGGGCTTTGACTATGGCTACACCTTC	CASREGFDYGYTF
TRBV3-1/TRBV3-2	-	-	TRBJ1-2	TGTGCCAGCAGCTTCCTCGCGAACTATGGCTACACCTTC	CASSFLANYGYTF
TRBV5-1	-	TRBD1	TRBJ2-5	TGCGCCAGCAGCGCCGGGACAGGGGTAGGGGAGACCCAGTACTTC	CASSAGTGVGETQYF
TRBV3-1/TRBV3-2	once	TRBD1	TRBJ2-7	TGTGCCAGCAGCCCCCGGTCGGGGACAGTGAACTTC	CASSPRSGTVNF
TRBV5-4	-	-	TRBJ2-2	TGTGCCAGCAGCTCCTACACCGGGGAGCTGTTTTTT	CASSSYTGELFF
TRBV19	-	-	TRBJ1-2	TGTGCCAGTAGTCCAAGCTCCTATGGCTACACCTTC	CASSPSSYGYTF
TRBV18	-	TRBD2	TRBJ2-7	TGTGCCAGCTCACCGCCAGGACTAGCGGGATACGAGCAGTACTTC	CASSPPGLAGYEQYF
TRBV9	-	TRBD2	TRBJ2-1	TGTGCCAGCAGCGTAGAGCTAGCGGTCCCCAATGAGCAGTTCTTC	CASSVELAVPNEQFF
TRBV30	-	TRBD1	TRBJ1-2	TGTGCCCGATCGGACAGGGATTGGTATGGCTACACCTTC	CARSDRDWYGYTF
TRBV30	-	-	TRBJ2-1	TGTGCCTGGAGTGGCGGTTCCTACAATGAGCAGTTCTTC	CAWSGGSYNEQFF
TRBV27	-	TRBD1	TRBJ2-2	TGTGCCAGCAGTTTACAGGGGGCCTCTGGCACCGGGGAGCTGTTTTTT	CASSLQGASGTGELFF
TRBV4-2	-	TRBD2	TRBJ2-2	TGTGCCAGCAGCCAAGGGGGGACTAGCTCAAGTCAATTCTCCGGGGAGCTGTTTTTT	CASSQGGTSSSQFSGELFF
TRBV7-9	-	-	TRBJ2-2	TGTGCCAGCAGCCGGACAGTCAACACCGGGGAGCTGTTTTTT	CASSRTVNTGELFF
TRBV2	-	TRBD1	TRBJ1-4	TGTGCCAGCAGGTTGACAGGGTTAACTAATGAAAAACTGTTTTTT	CASRLTGLTNEKLFF